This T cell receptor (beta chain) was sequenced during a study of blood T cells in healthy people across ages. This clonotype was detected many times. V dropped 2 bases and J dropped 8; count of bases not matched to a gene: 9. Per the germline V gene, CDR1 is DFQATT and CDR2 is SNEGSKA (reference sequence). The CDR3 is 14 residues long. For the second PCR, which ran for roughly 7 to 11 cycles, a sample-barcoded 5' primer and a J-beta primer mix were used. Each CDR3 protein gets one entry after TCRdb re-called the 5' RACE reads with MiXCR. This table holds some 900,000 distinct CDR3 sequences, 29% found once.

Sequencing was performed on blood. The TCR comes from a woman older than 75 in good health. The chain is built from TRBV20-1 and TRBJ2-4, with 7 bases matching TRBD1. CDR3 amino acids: CSARYRGGLDIQYF. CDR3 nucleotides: TGCAGTGCTAGATACAGGGGCGGGCTTGACATTCAGTACTTC.